This TCR beta chain was captured in a study of T cell responses to AZD1222 COVID-19 vaccine. Study in general: It was second doses at about 4 or about 12 weeks that were pooled. Study-level findings and limits: White British donors predominated, females outnumbered males, and clonal diversity was possibly underestimated. Across the whole spike, CD4 TCRs peaked at regions 160-218 and 743-854.

This clone has just one count. Its matching antigen is unknown. Libraries were prepared by immunoSEQ multiplex PCR; TCRdb keeps only in-frame clonotypes and omits some of them. The sample lists roughly 80,000 clones, about nine tenths occurring once. Germline loops: CDR1 SGHRS, CDR2 YFSETQ. This CDR3 spans 14 amino acids. V was clipped by 0 bases and J by 3 bases, with 9 bases between them. The sequence was obtained from an adult in good health. The chain employs TRBV5-1 and TRBJ2-5; D tentatively fits TRBD1 or TRBD2 (5 bases each). The material sequenced was peripheral blood, taken on day 0 of AZD1222 vaccination. Here the CDR3 DNA reads TGCGCCAGCAGCTTGGCATGGGGGAAAGAGACCCAGTACTTC. Encoded protein: CASSLAWGKETQYF. Full variable domain (outside the CDR3, taken from reference TRBV5-1 and TRBJ2-5): KAGVTQTPRYLIKTRGQQVTLSCSPISGHRSVSWYQQTPGQGLQFLFEYFSETQRNKGNFPGRFSGRQFSNSRSEMNVSTLELGDSALYLCASSLAWGKETQYFGPGTRLLVL.